Listed below are T cell receptor beta chains from one sample, sequenced in a study of T cell responses to AZD1222 COVID-19 vaccine. Repertoires were generated with immunoSEQ multiplex PCR, while TCRdb's copy carries only in-frame clones and drops some. Of some 89,000 clones in the sample, approximately 89% are singletons; the top ten hold about 2.2%. Sequenced material: peripheral blood, taken on day 0 of AZD1222 vaccination. These receptors were obtained from an adult in good health. CDR3s include the opening cysteine and the closing phenylalanine or tryptophan. The order of the fields is CDR3 protein, J gene, D gene, V gene. A D gene is named only where the DNA matches it firmly.

CASSLAGPFNQPQHF	TRBJ1-5	.	TRBV7-2
CASSVQLQDVRGYTF	TRBJ1-2	.	TRBV2
CASSLDGGYGYTF	TRBJ1-2	.	TRBV7-8
CASTPGQGIGYTF	TRBJ1-2	TRBD1	TRBV2
CAWMKTSGSITGELFF	TRBJ2-2	TRBD2	TRBV30
CSVREMAYNEQFF	TRBJ2-1	.	TRBV29-1
CAISERGEGQHF	TRBJ1-5	.	TRBV10-3
CASSVRGAGELFF	TRBJ2-2	.	TRBV9
CASSLATKPLNTEAFF	TRBJ1-1	.	TRBV7-9
CASSQGGFTNTGELFF	TRBJ2-2	.	TRBV3-1/TRBV3-2
CASSLFEAPATEAFF	TRBJ1-1	.	TRBV5-1
CASHRDLATGELFF	TRBJ2-2	.	TRBV19
CASSLRDSSNIQYF	TRBJ2-4	TRBD1	TRBV7-9
CASRGQLNTEAFF	TRBJ1-1	TRBD1	TRBV27
CAWSTGNTIYF	TRBJ1-3	.	TRBV30
CASRGGPDEAFF	TRBJ1-1	.	TRBV19